The 28 T cell receptor beta chains listed next were all sequenced from one sample in a study of blood T cell repertoires in COVID-19. Assay: immunoSEQ multiplex PCR; the TCRdb copy retains only in-frame clones and omits some. The sample yields approximately 32,000 clones, approximately 89% seen once. Specimen: peripheral blood. These receptors all stem from a man in his fifties or sixties with acute or convalescent COVID-19.

The CDR3 region is CASSYFRTSNSPLHF. Written as DNA, the CDR3 is TGTGCCAGCAGTTACTTCAGGACTTCAAATTCACCCCTCCACTTT. The chain is built from TRBV6-6 and TRBJ1-6; D uncertain. The CDR3 sequence is 15 residues long. CDR1 and CDR2 (germline): MNHNY, SVGAGI (reference sequence). V lost 1 base to trimming and J lost 7 bases, with 11 bases between them.

The chain has TRBV5-1 and TRBJ2-3; 7 nucleotides align to TRBD2. The junction had 12 bases not matched to a gene; V was cut back by 4 bases and J by 1 base. The CDR3 runs to 17 residues. Germline CDR1 and CDR2: SGHRS and YFSETQ. The CDR3 reads CASSPGGGRLGTDTQYF. Here the CDR3 DNA reads TGCGCCAGCAGCCCTGGAGGCGGGAGACTCGGCACAGATACGCAGTATTTT.

V and J are TRBV19 and TRBJ1-4; a possible D gene is TRBD1 (5 bases). Germline CDR1 and CDR2: LNHDA and SQIVND (reference sequence). CDR3 length equals 15 residues. V was shortened by 3 bases and J by 7 bases, with 15 bases between the two germline ends. CDR3 nucleotides: TGTGCCAGTAGTATTCGGTCCCAGGGCGGTGAAAAACTGTTTTTT. Protein product: CASSIRSQGGEKLFF.

This chain connects TRBV24-1 to TRBJ2-2; D is ambiguous. CDR1 is KGHDR, CDR2 SFDVKD, per germline. Trimming pared 0 bases from V and 8 bases from J, leaving 6 bases between. This CDR3 has 13 residues. The CDR3 loop reads CATSDLRVGELFF. The CDR3 nucleotides are TGTGCCACCAGTGATTTGCGGGTGGGGGAGCTGTTTTTT.

The rearrangement uses TRBV7-9 and TRBJ2-5; D gene uncertain. The germline V and J ends were trimmed by 5 bases and 4 bases, with 11 bases remaining between them. Germline V gene sequence: CDR1 SEHNR, CDR2 FQNEAQ (reference sequence). There are 13 residues in the CDR3. CDR3 loop: CASSPFTGETQYF. The CDR3 region has the DNA TGTGCCAGCAGCCCCTTTACGGGAGAGACCCAGTACTTC. Complete variable domain (other parts from reference TRBV7-9 and TRBJ2-5): DTGVSQNPRHKITKRGQNVTFRCDPISEHNRLYWYRQTLGQGPEFLTYFQNEAQLEKSRLLSDRFSAERPKGSFSTLEIQRTEQGDSAMYLCASSPFTGETQYFGPGTRLLVL.

The J gene is TRBJ2-7, the V gene TRBV28; TRBD1 aligns across 7 bases. Germline V gene data show CDR1 as MDHEN and CDR2 as SYDVKM. This CDR3 contains 15 residues. Losses at the gene ends were 5 bases for V and 0 bases for J; bases not matched to a gene: 7. The CDR3 bases are TGTGCCAGCAGTAACAGGGGATCGGACTCCTACGAGCAGTACTTC. Its translation: CASSNRGSDSYEQYF.

This chain uses TRBV6-6 with TRBJ1-1; perhaps TRBD1 as D (6 bases). V shed 7 bases and J shed 3 bases, with 15 bases lying between them. Germline V gene lookup returns CDR1 MNHNY and CDR2 SVGAGI (reference sequence). This CDR3 has 14 residues. The CDR3 DNA reads TGTGCCAGCAAAATGAACAGGGACGACACTGAAGCTTTCTTT. It translates to CASKMNRDDTEAFF.

This sequence joins TRBV9 and TRBJ1-3; a weak D match, TRBD1 (6 bases). In germline, CDR1 is SGDLS, CDR2 YYNGEE. V lost 7 bases, J lost 0 bases, and 14 bases lay in between. The CDR3 spans 15 residues. Here the CDR3 DNA reads TGTGCCAGCTCACAGGGAACCTTCTCTGGAAACACCATATATTTT. Encoded protein: CASSQGTFSGNTIYF.

The chain recombines TRBV7-9 with TRBJ1-2; 9 bases align to TRBD1. Germline CDR1 reads SEHNR; CDR2 reads FQNEAQ (reference sequence). The J segment lost 6 bases and the V segment lost 5 bases, leaving 4 bases of the junction unmatched. This CDR3 contains 13 residues. The CDR3 spells CASSPRTGDGYTF. The CDR3 DNA reads as TGTGCCAGCAGCCCCCGGACAGGGGATGGCTACACCTTC.

This sequence joins TRBV7-2 and TRBJ2-3; 15 bases map to TRBD2. The germline V gene encodes CDR1 SGHTA and CDR2 FQGNSA. V lost 3 bases to trimming and J lost 4 bases; unmatched junction nucleotides: 5. CDR3 length: 17 residues. The DNA for the CDR3 is TGTGCCAGCAGCTTCACCGGGACTAGCGGGAGGTCAGATACGCAGTATTTT. As protein: CASSFTGTSGRSDTQYF.

The CDR3 bases are TGCAGTGCTAGGGGAGAGTACGAGCAGTACTTC. Amino acid sequence: CSARGEYEQYF. J is TRBJ2-7 and V is TRBV20-1, with D possibly being TRBD2 (5 bases). The CDR3 is made up of 11 amino acids. Trimming cost V 3 bases and J 4 bases, with 7 bases left between them. Germline-derived CDR1 and CDR2 are DFQATT and SNEGSKA (reference sequence).

The V and J genes are TRBV11-3 and TRBJ1-2; TRBD1 might be the D (5 bases). The V gene's germline CDR1 is SGHNT and CDR2 YENEEA. V was cut by 2 bases and J by 5 bases, with 12 bases left in between. This CDR3 has 14 amino acids. CDR3 sequence: CASSLSGGGYGYTF. The CDR3 nucleotides are TGTGCCAGCAGCTTAAGCGGGGGGGGATATGGCTACACCTTC.

This clone was seen just once. The chain links TRBV4-2 to TRBJ2-3; 8 bases match TRBD2. Per the germline V gene, CDR1 is LGHNA and CDR2 is YNFKEQ. V lost 0 bases to trimming and J lost 5 bases; unmatched junction nucleotides: 10. The CDR3 is made up of 17 amino acids. This CDR3 is CASSQEIGVLAGDTQYF. DNA of the CDR3: TGTGCCAGCAGCCAAGAAATTGGTGTTCTAGCGGGAGATACGCAGTATTTT.

The rearrangement uses TRBV28 and TRBJ2-1; 11 nucleotides align to TRBD2. V lost 8 bases and J lost 7; bases outside the gene matches: 10. Germline lookup yields CDR1 MDHEN and CDR2 SYDVKM. This CDR3 is 15 amino acids long. The CDR3 is CASGTLAGGRNEQFF. CDR3 nucleotide sequence: TGTGCCAGCGGTACTCTAGCGGGAGGTCGGAATGAGCAGTTCTTC.

The chain links TRBV2 to TRBJ2-2; 9 positions match TRBD2. Germline assignment: CDR1 SNHLY and CDR2 FYNNEI. CDR3 length: 15 residues. With V trimmed by 6 bases and J by 3 bases, 5 bases remained unmatched. CDR3: CASRERTSDTGELFF. The CDR3 nucleotides read TGTGCCAGCAGAGAGCGGACTAGCGACACCGGGGAGCTGTTTTTT. The whole variable domain, remainder taken from reference TRBV2 and TRBJ2-2, is EPEVTQTPSHQVTQMGQEVILRCVPISNHLYFYWYRQILGQKVEFLVSFYNNEISEKSEIFDDQFSVERPDGSNFTLKIRSTKLEDSAMYFCASRERTSDTGELFFGEGSRLTVL.

This chain uses TRBV19 with TRBJ1-5, with a weak D call TRBD1 (5 bases). Between the trimmed V and J ends, which lost 7 bases and 6 bases, there was a span of 19 bases. The germline V gene encodes CDR1 LNHDA and CDR2 SQIVND (reference sequence). There are 15 residues in the CDR3. The CDR3: CASNRDGSAGQPQHF. The DNA for the CDR3 is TGTGCCAGTAACCGGGACGGCTCAGCGGGTCAGCCCCAGCATTTT.

This clone was detected once. CDR3 loop: CASSLEHPNAEAFF. The CDR3 DNA sequence: TGTGCCAGCAGCTTGGAGCATCCCAACGCTGAAGCTTTCTTT. This chain links TRBV5-4 with TRBJ1-1, with D unclear. V lost 0 bases to trimming and J lost 6 bases, with 12 bases between them. Germline CDR1 reads SGHNT; CDR2 reads YYREEE (reference sequence). This CDR3 is built from 14 residues. Complete variable domain (other parts from reference TRBV5-4 and TRBJ1-1): ETGVTQSPTHLIKTRGQQVTLRCSSQSGHNTVSWYQQALGQGPQFIFQYYREEENGRGNFPPRFSGLQFPNYSSELNVNALELDDSALYLCASSLEHPNAEAFFGQGTRLTVV.

In DNA form, the CDR3 reads TGTGCCAGCAGTGACTCGAGTACCGGAGGGGGGGAGCTGTTTTTT. The encoded protein is CASSDSSTGGGELFF. The gene calls are TRBV6-4 and TRBJ2-2; D may be TRBD2 (6 bases). Trimming pared 0 bases from V and 8 bases from J, leaving 13 bases between. This CDR3 has 15 amino acids. The V gene's germline CDR1 is MRHNA and CDR2 SNTAGT.

The V call is TRBV7-2, the J call TRBJ1-1; D may be TRBD1 (5 bases). Germline V gene sequence: CDR1 SGHTA, CDR2 FQGNSA. Trimming left V 2 bases short and J 5 bases short, with 9 bases between. This CDR3 contains 13 residues. The CDR3 bases are TGTGCCAGCAGCTTAATTCAGGGAACTGAAGCTTTCTTT. Residues: CASSLIQGTEAFF.

The rearrangement joins TRBV24-1 to TRBJ2-1; 9 bases are shared with TRBD2. V lost 4 bases to trimming and J lost 8 bases; unmatched junction nucleotides: 11. Germline-derived CDR1 and CDR2 are KGHDR and SFDVKD. The CDR3 is 16 amino acids. CDR3 in DNA: TGTGCCACCAGTGAAGGGACTAGCCGAGGGGGGGATGAGCAGTTCTTC. Encoded protein: CATSEGTSRGGDEQFF.

CDR3 in DNA: TGTGCCAGCAGCTTCACGACTAGCGGGAGATCGTCCGAGCAGTACTTC. Encoded protein: CASSFTTSGRSSEQYF. V gene TRBV11-2 combines with J gene TRBJ2-7, with 12 bases matching TRBD2. CDR3 length equals 16 residues. The trim removed 3 bases at V and 6 bases at J, leaving 9 bases unmatched. CDR1 SGHAT and CDR2 FQNNGV come from the germline V gene.

The V call is TRBV29-1, the J call TRBJ1-1; D is ambiguous. This CDR3 is 8 amino acids long. V lost 8 bases and J 11 bases, leaving 9 bases between the germline ends. The V gene's germline CDR1 is SQVTM and CDR2 ANQGSEA. CDR3 region: CSFSQAFF. The CDR3 DNA reads TGCAGCTTCTCTCAGGCTTTCTTT.

V gene TRBV7-8 combines with J gene TRBJ1-5; D unresolved. The CDR3 runs 16 residues. V was pared by 1 base and J by 0 bases, with 10 bases between. Germline CDR1 reads SGHVS; CDR2 reads FQNEAQ. CDR3 sequence: CASSLGGSVSNQPQHF. CDR3 DNA: TGTGCCAGCAGCTTAGGAGGGTCCGTTAGCAATCAGCCCCAGCATTTT.

The V and J genes are TRBV11-2 and TRBJ2-7, with 8 bases aligning to TRBD1. Germline V lookup: CDR1 SGHAT, CDR2 FQNNGV. Germline trimming cut 3 bases from V and 0 bases from J; bases unmatched to any gene: 7. CDR3 size: 16 residues. In DNA, the CDR3 is TGTGCCAGCAGCTTCTCCGGGACAGGAAACTCCTACGAGCAGTACTTC. It codes for CASSFSGTGNSYEQYF.

The chain is built from TRBV10-3 and TRBJ2-5; no definite D call. CDR1 is ENHRY and CDR2 is SYGVKD in the germline V gene. This CDR3 is 11 amino acids long. Trimming took 7 bases from V and 4 from J, leaving 7 bases between them. CDR3 residues: CAIKSGETQYF. In DNA form, the CDR3 reads TGTGCCATCAAATCGGGAGAGACCCAGTACTTC.

This chain uses TRBV18 with TRBJ1-2, with TRBD1 matching 10 bases. Trimming removed 3 bases from V and 7 bases from J; junction bases left unmatched: 5. There are 14 residues in the CDR3. Germline loops: CDR1 KGHSH, CDR2 LQKENI. The CDR3 here is CASSPGQGNAGYTF. The DNA for the CDR3 is TGTGCCAGCTCACCGGGACAGGGGAACGCTGGCTACACCTTC. The variable domain in full, with the rest retrieved from reference TRBV18 and TRBJ1-2, is NAGVMQNPRHLVRRRGQEARLRCSPMKGHSHVYWYRQLPEEGLKFMVYLQKENIIDESGMPKERFSAEFPKEGPSILRIQQVVRGDSAAYFCASSPGQGNAGYTFGSGTRLTVV.

This clone showed up just once. The chain links TRBV10-3 to TRBJ2-7, with D possibly being TRBD1 (6 bases). V lost 2 bases and J 3 bases, leaving 14 bases between the germline ends. The germline V gene encodes CDR1 ENHRY and CDR2 SYGVKD. The CDR3 covers 15 residues. The CDR3 region is CAISEGGEGHYEQYV. The CDR3, as DNA: TGTGCCATCAGTGAGGGGGGCGAAGGCCACTACGAGCAGTACGTC.

The chain is built from TRBV28 and TRBJ2-3, with D unresolved. Between the trimmed V and J ends, which lost 1 base and 2 bases, there was a span of 13 bases. The CDR3 extends over 16 amino acids. Germline CDR1 is MDHEN and CDR2 is SYDVKM. The CDR3 sequence: CASSLLGRTFTDTQYF. The DNA for the CDR3 is TGTGCCAGCAGTTTATTGGGCAGAACCTTCACAGATACGCAGTATTTT.